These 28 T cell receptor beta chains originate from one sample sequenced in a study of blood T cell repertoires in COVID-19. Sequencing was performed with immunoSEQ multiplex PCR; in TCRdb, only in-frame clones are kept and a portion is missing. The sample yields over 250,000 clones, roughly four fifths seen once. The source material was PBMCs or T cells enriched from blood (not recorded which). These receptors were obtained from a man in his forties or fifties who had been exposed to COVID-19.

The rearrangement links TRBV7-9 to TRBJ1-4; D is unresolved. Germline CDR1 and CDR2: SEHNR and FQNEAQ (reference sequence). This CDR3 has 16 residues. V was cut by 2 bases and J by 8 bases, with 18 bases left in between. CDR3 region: CASSLYGQVVPEKLFF. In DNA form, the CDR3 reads TGTGCCAGCAGCTTATACGGCCAGGTAGTTCCGGAAAAACTGTTTTTT.

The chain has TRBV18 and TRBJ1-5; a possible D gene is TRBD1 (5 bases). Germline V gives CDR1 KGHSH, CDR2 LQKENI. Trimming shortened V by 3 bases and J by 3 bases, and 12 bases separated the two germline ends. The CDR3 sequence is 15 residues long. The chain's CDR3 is CASSPRGGNNQPQHF. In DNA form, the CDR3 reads TGTGCCAGCTCACCCCGGGGGGGGAACAATCAGCCCCAGCATTTT. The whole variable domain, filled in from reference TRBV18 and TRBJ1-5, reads NAGVMQNPRHLVRRRGQEARLRCSPMKGHSHVYWYRQLPEEGLKFMVYLQKENIIDESGMPKERFSAEFPKEGPSILRIQQVVRGDSAAYFCASSPRGGNNQPQHFGDGTRLSIL.

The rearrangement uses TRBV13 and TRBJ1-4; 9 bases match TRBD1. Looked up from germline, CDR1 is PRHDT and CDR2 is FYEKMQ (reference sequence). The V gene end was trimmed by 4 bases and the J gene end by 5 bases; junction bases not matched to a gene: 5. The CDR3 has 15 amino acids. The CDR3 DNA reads TGTGCCAGCAGCTGGACAGGGGTAATAAATGAAAAACTGTTTTTT. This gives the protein CASSWTGVINEKLFF.

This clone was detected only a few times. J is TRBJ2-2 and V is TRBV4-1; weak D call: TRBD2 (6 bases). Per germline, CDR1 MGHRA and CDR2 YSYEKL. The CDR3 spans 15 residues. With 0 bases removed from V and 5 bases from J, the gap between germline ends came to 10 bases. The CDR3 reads CASSQDGGRTGELFF. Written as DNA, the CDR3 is TGCGCCAGCAGCCAAGATGGGGGGAGGACCGGGGAGCTGTTTTTT.

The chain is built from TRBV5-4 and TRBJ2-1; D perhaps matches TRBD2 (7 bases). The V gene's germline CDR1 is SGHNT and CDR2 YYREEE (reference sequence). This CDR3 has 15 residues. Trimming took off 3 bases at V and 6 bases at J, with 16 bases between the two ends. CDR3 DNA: TGTGCCAGCAGCTCTGGGGGGGCCCGCATCAATGAGCAGTTCTTC. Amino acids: CASSSGGARINEQFF.

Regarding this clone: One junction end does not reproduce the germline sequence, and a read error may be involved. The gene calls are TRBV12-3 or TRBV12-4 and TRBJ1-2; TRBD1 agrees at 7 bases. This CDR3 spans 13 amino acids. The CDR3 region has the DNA TGTGCCAGCAGCCAACCGGGACAGCAGTTCATCAACTTC. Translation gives CASSQPGQQFINF.

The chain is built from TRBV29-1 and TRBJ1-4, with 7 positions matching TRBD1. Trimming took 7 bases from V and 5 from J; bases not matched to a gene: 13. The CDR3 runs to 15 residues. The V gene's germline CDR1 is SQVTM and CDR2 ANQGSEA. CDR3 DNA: TGCAGCGCTGGGACAGAAGAGAGCTTGAATGAAAAACTGTTTTTT. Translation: CSAGTEESLNEKLFF.

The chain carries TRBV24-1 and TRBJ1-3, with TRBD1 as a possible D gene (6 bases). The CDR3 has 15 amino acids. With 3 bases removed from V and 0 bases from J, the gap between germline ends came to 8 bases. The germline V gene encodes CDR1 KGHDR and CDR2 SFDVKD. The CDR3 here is CATSDGDNSGNTIYF. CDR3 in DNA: TGTGCCACCAGTGATGGGGACAACTCTGGAAACACCATATATTTT.

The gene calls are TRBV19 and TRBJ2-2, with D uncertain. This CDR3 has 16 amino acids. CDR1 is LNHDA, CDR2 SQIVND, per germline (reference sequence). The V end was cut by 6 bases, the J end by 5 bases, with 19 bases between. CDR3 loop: CASRLGVLSRTGELFF. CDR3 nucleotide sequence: TGTGCCAGTAGGTTAGGAGTTCTAAGTAGGACCGGGGAGCTGTTTTTT.

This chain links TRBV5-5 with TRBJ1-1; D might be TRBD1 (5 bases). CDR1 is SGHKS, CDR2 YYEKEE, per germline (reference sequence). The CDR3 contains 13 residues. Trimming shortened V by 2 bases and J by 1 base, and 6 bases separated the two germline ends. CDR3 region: CASSFQGNTEAFF. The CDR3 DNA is TGTGCCAGCAGCTTCCAGGGGAACACTGAAGCTTTCTTT.

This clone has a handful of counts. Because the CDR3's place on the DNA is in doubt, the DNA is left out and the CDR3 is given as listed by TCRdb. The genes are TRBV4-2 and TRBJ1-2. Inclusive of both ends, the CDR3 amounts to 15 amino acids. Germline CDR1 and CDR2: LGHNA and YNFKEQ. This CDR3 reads CASSQPRWASGSFAF.

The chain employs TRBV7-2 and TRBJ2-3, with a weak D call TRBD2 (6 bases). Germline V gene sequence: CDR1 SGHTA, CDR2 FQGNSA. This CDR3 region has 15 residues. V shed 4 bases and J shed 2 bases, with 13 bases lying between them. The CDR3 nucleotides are TGTGCCAGCAGCTCCGGGGACTCCTACACAGATACGCAGTATTTT. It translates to CASSSGDSYTDTQYF.

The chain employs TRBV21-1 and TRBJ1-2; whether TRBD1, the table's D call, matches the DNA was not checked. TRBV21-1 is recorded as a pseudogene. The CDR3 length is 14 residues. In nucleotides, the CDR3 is TGTGCCAGCAGCAAAGGACAGGCTAACTATGGCTACACCTTC. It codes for CASSKGQANYGYTF.

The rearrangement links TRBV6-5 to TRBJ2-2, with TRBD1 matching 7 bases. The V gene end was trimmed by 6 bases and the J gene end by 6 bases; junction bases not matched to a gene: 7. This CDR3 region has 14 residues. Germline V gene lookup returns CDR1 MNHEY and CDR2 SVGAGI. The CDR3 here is CASSRDSSPGELFF. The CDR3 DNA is TGTGCCAGCAGCCGGGACAGTTCTCCCGGGGAGCTGTTTTTT.

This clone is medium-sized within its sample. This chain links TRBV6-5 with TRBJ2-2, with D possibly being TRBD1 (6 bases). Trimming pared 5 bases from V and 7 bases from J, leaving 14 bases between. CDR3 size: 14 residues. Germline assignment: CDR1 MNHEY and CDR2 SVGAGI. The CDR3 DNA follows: TGTGCCAGCAGTCCACAGACAGGAATCGGGGAGCTGTTTTTT. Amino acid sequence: CASSPQTGIGELFF.

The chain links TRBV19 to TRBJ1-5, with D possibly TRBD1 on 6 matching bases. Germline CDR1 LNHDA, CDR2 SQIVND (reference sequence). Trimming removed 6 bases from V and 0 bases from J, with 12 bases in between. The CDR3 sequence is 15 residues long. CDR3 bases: TGTGCCAGTAGACAGGGTCTGTATAGCAATCAGCCCCAGCATTTT. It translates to CASRQGLYSNQPQHF.

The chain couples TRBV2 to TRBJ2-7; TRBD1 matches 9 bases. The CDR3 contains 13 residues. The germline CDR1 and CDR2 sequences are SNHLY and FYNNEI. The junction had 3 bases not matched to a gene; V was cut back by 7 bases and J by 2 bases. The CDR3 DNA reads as TGTGCCAGCAAAGGGGACAGGGCCTACGAGCAGTACTTC. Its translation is CASKGDRAYEQYF.

CDR3: CATSSGENSPLHF. CDR3 nucleotides: TGTGCCACCAGCAGTGGGGAGAATTCACCCCTCCACTTT. The chain combines TRBV15 with TRBJ1-6; D gene unclear. The CDR3 runs 13 residues. Germline V lookup: CDR1 LNHNV, CDR2 YYDKDF (reference sequence). V dropped 3 bases and J dropped 7 bases, with 7 bases sitting between them.

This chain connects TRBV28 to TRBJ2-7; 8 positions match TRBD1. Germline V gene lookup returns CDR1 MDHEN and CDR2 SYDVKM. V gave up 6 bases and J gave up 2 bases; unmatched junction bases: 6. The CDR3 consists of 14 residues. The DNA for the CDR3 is TGTGCCAGCAGGAGACAGGGGCTAACCTACGAGCAGTACTTC. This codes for CASRRQGLTYEQYF.

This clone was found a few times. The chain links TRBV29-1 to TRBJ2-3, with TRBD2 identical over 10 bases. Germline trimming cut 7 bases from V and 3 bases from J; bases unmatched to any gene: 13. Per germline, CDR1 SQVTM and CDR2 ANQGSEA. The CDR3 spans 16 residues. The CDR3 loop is CSARTTSSGSTDTQYF. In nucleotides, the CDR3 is TGCAGCGCCCGAACCACGTCTAGCGGGAGTACAGATACGCAGTATTTT.

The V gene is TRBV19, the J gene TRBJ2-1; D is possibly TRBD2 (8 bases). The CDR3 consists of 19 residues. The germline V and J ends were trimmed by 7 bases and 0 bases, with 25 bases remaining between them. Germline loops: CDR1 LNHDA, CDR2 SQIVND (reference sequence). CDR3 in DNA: TGTGCCAGTACCATATTAGGGGGCATTGCGGGAGGCTCCTACAATGAGCAGTTCTTC. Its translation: CASTILGGIAGGSYNEQFF.

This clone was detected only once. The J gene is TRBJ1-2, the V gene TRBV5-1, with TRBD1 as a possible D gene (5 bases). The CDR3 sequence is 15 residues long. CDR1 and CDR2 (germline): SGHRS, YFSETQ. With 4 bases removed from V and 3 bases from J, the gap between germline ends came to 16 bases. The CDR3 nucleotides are TGCGCCAGCAGCGGGGCCCTAGACACCCACTATGGCTACACCTTC. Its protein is CASSGALDTHYGYTF.

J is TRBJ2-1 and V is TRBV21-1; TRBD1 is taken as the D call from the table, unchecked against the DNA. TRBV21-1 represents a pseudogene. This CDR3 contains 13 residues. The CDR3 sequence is CASVRQGANEQFF. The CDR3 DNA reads TGTGCCAGCGTGCGACAGGGGGCTAATGAGCAGTTCTTC.

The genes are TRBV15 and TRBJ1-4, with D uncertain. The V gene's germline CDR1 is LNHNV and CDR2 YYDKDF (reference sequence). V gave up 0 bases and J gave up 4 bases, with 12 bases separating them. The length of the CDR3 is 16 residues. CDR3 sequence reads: CATSRELTILNEKLFF. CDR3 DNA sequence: TGTGCCACCAGCAGAGAGCTAACGATCCTTAATGAAAAACTGTTTTTT.

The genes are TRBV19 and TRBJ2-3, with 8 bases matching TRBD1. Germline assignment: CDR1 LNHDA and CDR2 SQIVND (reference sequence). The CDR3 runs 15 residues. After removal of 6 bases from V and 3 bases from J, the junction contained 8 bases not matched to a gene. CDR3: CASSQGQGVTDTQYF. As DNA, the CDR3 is TGTGCCAGTAGCCAAGGACAGGGAGTAACAGATACGCAGTATTTT. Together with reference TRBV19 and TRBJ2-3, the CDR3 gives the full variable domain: DGGITQSPKYLFRKEGQNVTLSCEQNLNHDAMYWYRQDPGQGLRLIYYSQIVNDFQKGDIAEGYSVSREKKESFPLTVTSAQKNPTAFYLCASSQGQGVTDTQYFGPGTRLTVL.

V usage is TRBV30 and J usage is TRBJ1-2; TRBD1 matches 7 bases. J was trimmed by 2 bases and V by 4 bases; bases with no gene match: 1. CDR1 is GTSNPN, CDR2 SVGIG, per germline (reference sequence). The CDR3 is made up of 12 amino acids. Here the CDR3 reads CAWTTGNYGYTF. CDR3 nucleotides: TGTGCCTGGACGACAGGGAACTATGGCTACACCTTC.

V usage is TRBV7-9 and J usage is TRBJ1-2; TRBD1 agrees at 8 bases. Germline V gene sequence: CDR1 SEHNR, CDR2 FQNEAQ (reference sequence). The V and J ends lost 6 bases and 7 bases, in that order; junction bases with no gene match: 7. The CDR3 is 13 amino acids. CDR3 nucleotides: TGTGCCAGCAGTTACGGACAGGGTAGTGGCTACACCTTC. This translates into CASSYGQGSGYTF.

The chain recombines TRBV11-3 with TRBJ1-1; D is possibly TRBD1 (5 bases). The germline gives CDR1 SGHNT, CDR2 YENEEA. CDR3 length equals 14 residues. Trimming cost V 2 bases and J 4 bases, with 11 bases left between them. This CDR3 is CASSLRGWTTEAFF. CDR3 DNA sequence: TGTGCCAGCAGCTTACGGGGGTGGACCACTGAAGCTTTCTTT. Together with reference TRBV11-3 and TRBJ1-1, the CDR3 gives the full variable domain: EAGVVQSPRYKIIEKKQPVAFWCNPISGHNTLYWYLQNLGQGPELLIRYENEEAVDDSQLPKDRFSAERLKGVDSTLKIQPAELGDSAVYLCASSLRGWTTEAFFGQGTRLTVV.